Reported below is one TCR beta chain. The target antigen is unknown. This may stem from a read error, because a much larger clone lies one nucleotide away. This CDR3 has 15 amino acids. The germline gives CDR1 DFQATT, CDR2 SNEGSKA (reference sequence). The sample originates from a study of T cells in Graves' hyperthyroidism and ophthalmopathy. Amplification yielded TCR beta CDR3 regions, with RNA transcripts as the source. First-round RT-PCR targeting the TCR CDR3 was performed with the HTBI primer set. TCRdb ran MiXCR on the multiplex PCR reads and lists one entry per CDR3 protein. The sample records 550,000 to 700,000 distinct CDR3 sequences, approximately 44% being singletons. Broader study findings: Most thyroid clonotypes that were expanded above 0.001 also turned up in blood.

The chain is built from TRBV20-1 and TRBJ2-7, with D perhaps TRBD1 (6 bases). Sample: peripheral blood or thyroid tissue (not recorded which). This receptor was identified in an adult woman with Graves' disease, either hyperthyroidism or ophthalmopathy (not recorded which). The CDR3 loop reads CSGRDRAGVSYEQYF. DNA for the CDR3: TGCAGTGGTAGAGATCGGGCAGGGGTCTCCTACGAGCAGTACTTC.